The rows below give T cell receptor beta chains drawn from one sample of a study of control samples from healthy donors and cancer patients. Method: immunoSEQ multiplex PCR; TCRdb's copy keeps in-frame clones and lacks some. The table lists 150,000 to 200,000 clones, approximately 94% of them singletons. The sequenced sample was blood. These receptor sequences come from a woman younger than 30 in good health. CDR3s include the opening cysteine and the closing phenylalanine or tryptophan. The D gene is left open where the match is weak. Not all rows give a size; the values are once, few, many and, for expanded clones, a class.

>.|TRBV6-1|17|TRBJ1-4|.
CASSDRWAGRLDEKLFF
TGTGCCAGCAGTGATAGGTGGGCAGGTCGTTTAGACGAAAAACTGTTTTTT
>.|TRBV6-5|13|TRBJ1-1|.
CASVDGGRNEAFF
TGTGCCAGCGTAGATGGGGGGCGAAATGAAGCTTTCTTT
>.|TRBV7-2|18|TRBJ1-5|.
CASSLGSTQAYSNQPQHF
TGTGCCAGCAGCTTAGGCAGTACGCAGGCATATAGCAATCAGCCCCAGCATTTT
>TRBD1|TRBV5-1|18|TRBJ1-2|.
CASSSAGQGAPGAYGYTF
TGCGCCAGCAGCTCCGCGGGACAGGGGGCGCCTGGGGCCTATGGCTACACCTTC
>.|TRBV11-3|14|TRBJ1-1|.
CASSLIQGPTEAFF
TGTGCCAGCAGCTTAATACAGGGCCCCACTGAAGCTTTCTTT
>TRBD1|TRBV28|12|TRBJ1-2|.
CASKTGVYGYTF
TGTGCCAGTAAGACAGGGGTTTATGGCTACACCTTC
>TRBD2|TRBV14|15|TRBJ2-1|.
CASSQGLAGYNEQFF
TGTGCCAGCAGCCAAGGACTAGCGGGCTACAATGAGCAGTTCTTC
>.|TRBV24-1|15|TRBJ2-3|few
CATSVGGASTDTQYF
TGTGCCACCAGTGTAGGGGGAGCTAGCACAGATACGCAGTATTTT
>.|TRBV7-2|18|TRBJ1-3|.
CASSLNPGHSSSGNTIYF
TGTGCCAGCAGCTTAAACCCGGGACATTCTTCCTCTGGAAACACCATATATTTT
>TRBD1|TRBV7-2|14|TRBJ1-1|.
CASSLAGQGTEAFF
TGTGCCAGCAGCTTAGCGGGACAGGGCACTGAAGCTTTCTTT
>.|TRBV18|15|TRBJ2-7|.
CASSPGPGSSYEQYF
TGTGCCAGCTCCCCTGGGCCCGGGAGCTCCTACGAGCAGTACTTC
>.|TRBV25-1|13|TRBJ2-1|once
CASSEAGKDEQFF
TGTGCCAGCAGTGAGGCGGGAAAAGATGAGCAGTTCTTC
>.|TRBV19|14|TRBJ1-3|.
CASRGGMSGNTIYF
TGTGCCAGTAGAGGAGGGATGTCTGGAAACACCATATATTTT
>.|TRBV4-1|19|TRBJ1-2|.
CASSQAPRPIGHDHHGYTF
TGCGCCAGCAGCCAAGCGCCCCGTCCTATTGGACACGACCACCATGGCTACACCTTC
>.|TRBV11-3|13|TRBJ2-3|.
CASKGGVADTQYF
TGTGCCAGTAAGGGCGGGGTTGCAGATACGCAGTATTTT
>TRBD1|TRBV4-1|18|TRBJ1-3|few
CASSQDENRGGSGNTIYF
TGCGCCAGCAGCCAAGATGAAAACAGGGGAGGCTCTGGAAACACCATATATTTT
>.|TRBV2|14|TRBJ1-4|.
CASRPTGYNEKLFF
TGTGCCAGCAGACCCACAGGGTATAATGAAAAACTGTTTTTT
>TRBD2|TRBV3-1/TRBV3-2|17|TRBJ2-3|.
CASSQLGRTSAFATQYF
TGTGCCAGCAGCCAACTAGGTCGGACTAGCGCATTTGCTACGCAGTATTTT
>.|TRBV3-1/TRBV3-2|18|TRBJ1-1|.
CASSQVWGRGGGSTEAFF
TGTGCCAGCAGCCAAGTTTGGGGCAGGGGAGGGGGAAGCACTGAAGCTTTCTTT
>.|TRBV11-2|17|TRBJ1-6|.
CASSPRDGAFYNSPLHF
TGTGCCAGCAGCCCCCGGGACGGAGCCTTCTATAATTCACCCCTCCACTTT
>.|TRBV9|15|TRBJ2-7|.
CASSPTASVIYEQYF
TGTGCCAGCAGCCCTACTGCTAGCGTAATCTACGAGCAGTACTTC
>.|TRBV5-1|12|TRBJ2-1|.
CASSLVGGEQFF
TGCGCCAGCAGCTTGGTAGGTGGGGAGCAGTTCTTC
>TRBD2|TRBV5-1|18|TRBJ2-1|.
CASSLRGVAGDHHNEQFF
TGCGCCAGCAGCTTGAGGGGGGTAGCGGGAGACCACCACAATGAGCAGTTCTTC
>.|TRBV12-3/TRBV12-4|13|TRBJ1-4|once
CASSPGGREKLFF
TGTGCCAGCTCACCCGGGGGGCGTGAAAAACTGTTTTTT
>TRBD1|TRBV6-5|14|TRBJ1-2|.
CASSYSTGNYGYTF
TGTGCCAGCAGTTACTCGACAGGGAACTATGGCTACACCTTC
>.|TRBV28|14|TRBJ2-7|.
CASSFRDNSYEQYF
TGTGCCAGCAGTTTCCGAGACAACTCCTACGAGCAGTACTTC
>.|TRBV5-1|14|TRBJ2-5|few
CASSLARIQETQYF
TGCGCCAGCAGCTTGGCCCGGATCCAAGAGACCCAGTACTTC
>.|TRBV18|17|TRBJ2-7|.
CASSPMEQDTRNYEQYF
TGTGCCAGCTCACCGATGGAGCAAGACACCCGTAACTACGAGCAGTACTTC
>.|TRBV19|13|TRBJ2-3|.
CASSMETLDTQYF
TGTGCCAGTAGTATGGAGACCCTAGATACGCAGTATTTT
>.|TRBV28|14|TRBJ2-2|once
CASRPDTITGELFF
TGTGCCAGCAGGCCCGACACCATCACCGGGGAGCTGTTTTTT
>.|TRBV9|13|TRBJ2-1|.
CASSVGAYNEQFF
TGTGCCAGCAGCGTAGGTGCTTACAATGAGCAGTTCTTC
>TRBD1|TRBV11-3|14|TRBJ1-1|.
CASSLQGGDTEAFF
TGTGCCAGCAGCTTACAGGGGGGGGACACTGAAGCTTTCTTT
>TRBD1|TRBV3-1/TRBV3-2|16|TRBJ1-2|.
CASSLRIQGADYGYTF
TGTGCCAGCAGCCTCCGGATTCAGGGGGCGGACTATGGCTACACCTTC
>TRBD2|TRBV24-1|15|TRBJ2-3|.
CATSDLLAGGDTQYF
TGTGCCACCAGTGACCTTCTAGCGGGAGGAGATACGCAGTATTTT
>.|TRBV6-6|14|TRBJ2-7|once
CASSYSGYDYEQYF
TGTGCCAGCAGTTACTCGGGTTACGACTACGAGCAGTACTTC
>.|TRBV6-5|16|TRBJ1-1|.
CASSYSIGVMNTEAFF
TGTGCCAGCAGTTACTCGATCGGAGTTATGAACACTGAAGCTTTCTTT
>TRBD1|TRBV5-8|16|TRBJ1-1|.
CASSFYRDRENTEAFF
TGTGCCAGCAGCTTCTACCGGGACAGGGAGAACACTGAAGCTTTCTTT
>.|TRBV28|17|TRBJ1-6|.
CASIGRSGAGSDSPLHF
TGTGCCAGCATAGGACGTTCGGGGGCGGGTTCGGATTCACCCCTCCACTTT
>.|TRBV24-1|14|TRBJ1-2|.
CATSDHSAGERYTF
TGTGCCACCAGTGATCATTCCGCAGGTGAGAGGTACACCTTC
>.|TRBV14|13|TRBJ1-3|.
CASSQGLGNTIYF
TGTGCCAGCAGCCAAGGGTTAGGAAACACCATATATTTT
>TRBD1|TRBV27|16|TRBJ2-1|once
CASTSLEGGYYNEQFF
TGTGCCAGCACCTCACTGGAAGGGGGCTATTACAATGAGCAGTTCTTC
>TRBD1|TRBV6-5|16|TRBJ1-4|.
CASSSYRGDTNEKLFF
TGTGCCAGCAGTTCGTACAGGGGAGACACTAATGAAAAACTGTTTTTT
>TRBD2|TRBV4-3|20|TRBJ2-7|.
CASSQDNVGLAGGKVSEQYF
TGCGCCAGCAGCCAAGATAACGTCGGCCTAGCGGGAGGAAAAGTCAGCGAGCAGTACTTC
>.|TRBV5-4|13|TRBJ2-7|once
CASSLWGALEQYF
TGTGCCAGCAGCTTGTGGGGGGCGCTTGAGCAGTACTTC
>TRBD2|TRBV10-3|18|TRBJ2-6|.
CAISDGSGGRSGANVLTF
TGTGCCATCAGTGATGGATCGGGCGGGAGATCTGGGGCCAACGTCCTGACTTTC
>.|TRBV7-8|16|TRBJ1-2|.
CASSAGRALANYGYTF
TGTGCCAGCAGCGCCGGGAGGGCGTTAGCTAACTATGGCTACACCTTC
>.|TRBV9|19|TRBJ2-2|.
CASSVGSGAHLRDTGELFF
TGTGCCAGCAGCGTTGGGTCCGGGGCCCACTTGAGGGACACCGGGGAGCTGTTTTTT
>TRBD1|TRBV2|13|TRBJ2-5|.
CASRTGLGETQYF
TGTGCCAGCAGGACAGGGTTAGGAGAGACCCAGTACTTC
>TRBD1|TRBV3-1/TRBV3-2|15|TRBJ1-2|.
CASRPGTGDSYGYTF
TGTGCCAGCAGACCCGGGACAGGGGATTCCTATGGCTACACCTTC
>.|TRBV9|14|TRBJ1-1|.
CASSVWTANTEAFF
TGTGCCAGCAGCGTATGGACAGCGAACACTGAAGCTTTCTTT
>.|TRBV19|13|TRBJ2-5|.
CASSMRGRETQYF
TGTGCCAGTAGTATGAGGGGACGAGAGACCCAGTACTTC
>.|TRBV9|14|TRBJ2-7|.
CASSPAENSYEQYF
TGTGCCAGCAGCCCGGCCGAGAACTCCTACGAGCAGTACTTC
>TRBD1|TRBV18|12|TRBJ2-7|.
CASSAGGGEQYF
TGTGCCAGCTCAGCAGGGGGCGGCGAGCAGTACTTC
>.|TRBV9|15|TRBJ1-4|.
CASSVEEGAYEKLFF
TGTGCCAGCAGCGTAGAGGAGGGTGCCTATGAAAAACTGTTTTTT
>.|TRBV12-5|12|TRBJ2-7|.
CASGLVLREQYF
TGTGCTAGTGGTTTGGTACTCAGGGAGCAGTACTTC